One TCR beta chain is described in this entry. The data stem from a study of blood T cell repertoires in COVID-19. Here immunoSEQ multiplex PCR was the method, and the copy in TCRdb shows in-frame clones only, minus some. The top ten clones hold about 1.7% of a sample with roughly 200,000 clones, around nine tenths of them seen once. The sequenced sample consisted of peripheral blood. The source is a man between 18 and 35 years old with active or convalescent COVID-19.

DNA of the CDR3: TGTGCCAGCAGCCAAAGCCCCACTAGCGGGGGGGCCAATGAGCAGTTCTTC. Translated, it gives CASSQSPTSGGANEQFF. This chain uses TRBV4-2 with TRBJ2-1; 13 positions agree with TRBD2. The CDR3 loop spans 17 amino acids. V dropped 2 bases and J dropped 6; count of bases not matched to a gene: 7. From germline, CDR1 is LGHNA and CDR2 YNFKEQ.